The 29 T cell receptor beta chains listed next were all sequenced from one sample in a study of OX40 agonist ivuxolimab in advanced cancers. Assay used: immunoSEQ multiplex PCR; TCRdb lists only in-frame clones, some missing. The sample includes 130,000 or so clones, approximately 90% of them seen just once. The sequencing used CD4+ or CD8+ T cells sorted from blood, collected in a trial of the OX40 agonist ivuxolimab. These receptor sequences come from an adult with an advanced solid tumor such as melanoma, head and neck, liver or kidney cancer.

As to this clone: Germline is not matched at one junction end, which may reflect a read error. The CDR3 DNA reads TGTGCCAGCAGTGTGGGGACAGGGGATCAGCCCGAGCATTTT. As protein: CASSVGTGDQPEHF. The rearrangement joins TRBV6-1 to TRBJ1-5, with 10 bases fitting TRBD1. Germline CDR1 reads MNHNS; CDR2 reads SASEGT. CDR3 length: 14 residues.

The V gene is TRBV19, the J gene TRBJ2-7, with D possibly being TRBD1 (5 bases). The length of the CDR3 is 15 residues. The germline gives CDR1 LNHDA, CDR2 SQIVND (reference sequence). V was shortened by 3 bases and J by 5 bases, with 17 bases between the two germline ends. The CDR3 here is CASSIQGGRGDEQYF. The CDR3 DNA sequence: TGTGCCAGTAGTATCCAGGGCGGCCGAGGCGACGAGCAGTACTTC.

The chain combines TRBV7-3 with TRBJ2-7; TRBD2 matches 9 bases. Germline assignment: CDR1 SGHTA and CDR2 FQGTGA. The CDR3 loop spans 20 amino acids. V lost 1 base to trimming and J lost 2 bases; unmatched junction nucleotides: 18. This CDR3 is CASSLIPRGSLAGRTYEQYF. Written as DNA, the CDR3 is TGTGCCAGCAGCTTAATACCTAGGGGCAGTCTAGCGGGAAGGACCTACGAGCAGTACTTC.

In this sample, this clone turned up a few times. This chain links TRBV7-2 with TRBJ2-2; a weak D match, TRBD2 (6 bases). Trimming took off 1 base at V and 7 bases at J, with 13 bases between the two ends. The germline gives CDR1 SGHTA, CDR2 FQGNSA. This CDR3 contains 15 residues. DNA for the CDR3: TGTGCCAGCAGCTTAGACGGCGGGACGAGCGGGGAGCTGTTTTTT. Amino acids: CASSLDGGTSGELFF.

The chain has TRBV19 and TRBJ1-1; D perhaps matches TRBD1 (6 bases). CDR1 LNHDA and CDR2 SQIVND come from the germline V gene (reference sequence). This CDR3 is built from 15 residues. V was pared by 4 bases and J by 1 base, with 13 bases between. CDR3 amino acids: CASSRAQGWNTEAFF. The CDR3 DNA sequence: TGTGCCAGTAGTAGGGCACAGGGATGGAACACTGAAGCTTTCTTT.

This clone was detected only once. The rearrangement uses TRBV7-9 and TRBJ2-7; D remains ambiguous. Germline V lookup: CDR1 SEHNR, CDR2 FQNEAQ (reference sequence). V gave up 1 base and J gave up 4 bases, with 14 bases separating them. The CDR3 totals 15 residues. The CDR3 region has the DNA TGTGCCAGCAGCTTAGAATCCAACCCTAAGTACGAGCAGTACTTC. It specifies CASSLESNPKYEQYF.

V and J are TRBV28 and TRBJ2-5, with D uncertain. Trimming removed 5 bases at V and 3 bases at J, with 13 bases between. The germline gives CDR1 MDHEN, CDR2 SYDVKM. The CDR3 is 14 amino acids. CDR3 nucleotides: TGTGCCAGCAGTCCCCGGACGGCCGAAGAGACCCAGTACTTC. This sequence encodes CASSPRTAEETQYF.

The chain employs TRBV4-1 and TRBJ2-4; 9 bases line up with TRBD1. This CDR3 is 16 amino acids long. The trim removed 1 base at V and 5 bases at J, leaving 6 bases unmatched. The V gene's germline CDR1 is MGHRA and CDR2 YSYEKL. For the CDR3, the DNA is TGCGCCAGCAGCCAAGTATTGGGACAGGGCCAAAACATTCAGTACTTC. This codes for CASSQVLGQGQNIQYF.

The CDR3 sequence is CASSRREGTVNTEAFF. The CDR3 coding sequence is TGTGCCAGCTCCCGGAGAGAGGGGACGGTAAACACTGAAGCTTTCTTT. This chain joins TRBV18 and TRBJ1-1, with D perhaps TRBD1 (5 bases). Trimming removed 6 bases at V and 2 bases at J, with 19 bases between. The CDR3 has 16 residues. CDR1 and CDR2 from the germline V gene are KGHSH and LQKENI.

The V and J genes are TRBV18 and TRBJ1-3, with no clear D. Per the germline V gene, CDR1 is KGHSH and CDR2 is LQKENI. The CDR3 has 15 amino acids. V was clipped by 3 bases and J by 6 bases, with 15 bases between them. In nucleotides, the CDR3 is TGTGCCAGCTCACCCGATCACCAGGCGGAAAACACCATATATTTT. Translated, it gives CASSPDHQAENTIYF.

The chain is built from TRBV27 and TRBJ1-1; TRBD1 agrees at 7 bases. V trimming: 6 bases; J trimming: 5 bases; junction bases outside the gene matches: 9. Germline assignment: CDR1 MNHEY and CDR2 SMNVEV (reference sequence). The CDR3 sequence is 14 residues long. The CDR3 sequence: CASRPDRVRTEAFF. In nucleotides, the CDR3 is TGTGCCAGCAGGCCCGACAGGGTAAGGACTGAAGCTTTCTTT.

The CDR3 region has the DNA TGTGCCAGCAGGGACAGGTCTACCTACGAGCAGTACTTC. As protein: CASRDRSTYEQYF. The chain employs TRBV2 and TRBJ2-7; 7 positions match TRBD1. This CDR3 region has 13 residues. V lost 6 bases and J lost 2; bases outside the gene matches: 4. CDR1 and CDR2 (germline): SNHLY, FYNNEI.

This clone was counted once. The rearrangement uses TRBV30 and TRBJ2-3, with 11 nucleotides matching TRBD2. The CDR3 covers 16 residues. V dropped 3 bases and J dropped 1; count of bases not matched to a gene: 6. Germline V lookup: CDR1 GTSNPN, CDR2 SVGIG (reference sequence). DNA for the CDR3: TGTGCCTGGAGCGAACATAGCGGGAGGGGCACAGATACGCAGTATTTT. It translates to CAWSEHSGRGTDTQYF.

The chain links TRBV5-1 to TRBJ2-5; 10 nucleotides align to TRBD2. Germline loops: CDR1 SGHRS, CDR2 YFSETQ. The CDR3 totals 20 residues. The V and J ends lost 7 bases and 0 bases, in that order; junction bases with no gene match: 21. The CDR3, as DNA: TGCGCCAGCTCCCTAAGAGGGGGGGATTTAGCGGGAGGATACCAAGAGACCCAGTACTTC. This sequence encodes CASSLRGGDLAGGYQETQYF.

This clone appeared a single time. The rearrangement joins TRBV5-1 to TRBJ1-3; no clear D gene. The CDR3 totals 15 residues. Trimming pared 4 bases from V and 0 bases from J, leaving 11 bases between. Germline lookup yields CDR1 SGHRS and CDR2 YFSETQ. CDR3 amino acids: CASSGDHLSGNTIYF. Here the CDR3 DNA reads TGCGCCAGCAGCGGGGATCACCTCTCTGGAAACACCATATATTTT. Together with reference TRBV5-1 and TRBJ1-3, the CDR3 gives the full variable domain: KAGVTQTPRYLIKTRGQQVTLSCSPISGHRSVSWYQQTPGQGLQFLFEYFSETQRNKGNFPGRFSGRQFSNSRSEMNVSTLELGDSALYLCASSGDHLSGNTIYFGEGSWLTVV.

The CDR3 coding sequence is TGTGCCAGCAGCTCCGGGACAGGGTGGAATTCACCCCTCCACTTT. It is translated as CASSSGTGWNSPLHF. The V gene is TRBV5-4, the J gene TRBJ1-6; the match to TRBD1 covers 9 bases. The V and J ends lost 3 bases and 7 bases, in that order; junction bases with no gene match: 5. The CDR3 has 15 amino acids. The germline V gene encodes CDR1 SGHNT and CDR2 YYREEE (reference sequence).

This rearrangement joins TRBV11-2 to TRBJ2-7; D is ambiguous. The V end was cut by 1 base, the J end by 1 base, with 8 bases between. CDR3 length: 14 residues. Germline values: CDR1 SGHAT, CDR2 FQNNGV. CDR3: CASSLGVRSYEQYF. CDR3 DNA sequence: TGTGCCAGCAGCTTAGGGGTCAGGTCCTACGAGCAGTACTTC.

This clone was detected only once. The chain links TRBV7-3 to TRBJ1-1; 8 bases match TRBD1. The V gene's germline CDR1 is SGHTA and CDR2 FQGTGA. This CDR3 comprises 14 residues. V was pared by 4 bases and J by 1 base, with 2 bases of the junction left unmatched. DNA of the CDR3: TGTGCCAGCAGCTCGACAGGGGCGAACACTGAAGCTTTCTTT. This gives the protein CASSSTGANTEAFF.

The sample holds one count of this clone. V is TRBV6-4 and J is TRBJ2-1; TRBD2 agrees at 14 bases. This CDR3 has 14 residues. In germline, CDR1 is MRHNA, CDR2 SNTAGT. Germline trimming cut 4 bases from V and 9 bases from J; bases unmatched to any gene: 2. CDR3 protein: CASSGTSGRSEQFF. As DNA, the CDR3 is TGTGCCAGCAGTGGGACTAGCGGGAGGAGTGAGCAGTTCTTC.

The chain couples TRBV19 to TRBJ2-3; D is uncertain. The V gene lost 0 bases and the J gene lost 0 bases, with 10 bases spanning the gap. Germline V gives CDR1 LNHDA, CDR2 SQIVND (reference sequence). The CDR3 totals 16 residues. In DNA, the CDR3 is TGTGCCAGTAGTATAGAATTTGGCAGGAGCACAGATACGCAGTATTTT. This encodes CASSIEFGRSTDTQYF. The complete variable domain, with remaining parts taken from reference TRBV19 and TRBJ2-3, reads DGGITQSPKYLFRKEGQNVTLSCEQNLNHDAMYWYRQDPGQGLRLIYYSQIVNDFQKGDIAEGYSVSREKKESFPLTVTSAQKNPTAFYLCASSIEFGRSTDTQYFGPGTRLTVL.

The chain carries TRBV15 and TRBJ2-7; D unclear. The CDR3 totals 15 residues. V shed 0 bases and J shed 3 bases, with 12 bases lying between them. From germline, CDR1 is LNHNV and CDR2 YYDKDF (reference sequence). The CDR3 reads CATSRDHTPVYEQYF. CDR3 nucleotide sequence: TGTGCCACCAGCAGAGATCATACACCGGTCTACGAGCAGTACTTC.

V is TRBV6-5 and J is TRBJ2-3; D is unclear. The V gene's germline CDR1 is MNHEY and CDR2 SVGAGI. The CDR3 has 13 residues. The V and J ends lost 4 bases and 3 bases respectively, with 8 bases between them. The CDR3 nucleotides read TGTGCCAGCAGTTTCCGATGGACAGATACGCAGTATTTT. Protein product: CASSFRWTDTQYF.

The chain links TRBV28 to TRBJ2-2; possibly TRBD1 or TRBD2 for D (5 bases each). Trimming left V 6 bases short and J 6 bases short, with 14 bases between. The CDR3 spans 14 residues. Germline lookup yields CDR1 MDHEN and CDR2 SYDVKM. The CDR3, as DNA: TGTGCCAGCAGCGGGGTCACAGGCTCCGGGGAGCTGTTTTTT. It is translated as CASSGVTGSGELFF.

The rearrangement uses TRBV18 and TRBJ2-1; 12 bases map to TRBD1. From germline, CDR1 is KGHSH and CDR2 LQKENI. V lost 10 bases to trimming and J lost 6 bases; unmatched junction nucleotides: 7. The CDR3 loop spans 14 amino acids. The CDR3 DNA follows: TGTGCCACCCTTCCGGGACAGGGGGCCAATGAGCAGTTCTTC. This codes for CATLPGQGANEQFF. Full variable domain (rest looked up from reference TRBV18 and TRBJ2-1): NAGVMQNPRHLVRRRGQEARLRCSPMKGHSHVYWYRQLPEEGLKFMVYLQKENIIDESGMPKERFSAEFPKEGPSILRIQQVVRGDSAAYFCATLPGQGANEQFFGPGTRLTVL.

The CDR3 loop is CASSSLAGPYQETQYF. The CDR3 coding sequence is TGTGCCAGCAGTTCGCTAGCGGGACCGTACCAAGAGACCCAGTACTTC. This rearrangement joins TRBV27 to TRBJ2-5; TRBD2 matches at 9 bases. The V segment lost 4 bases and the J segment 0 bases; nucleotides outside the gene matches: 6. Per germline, CDR1 MNHEY and CDR2 SMNVEV (reference sequence). CDR3 size: 16 residues.

This clone was recorded once. V gene TRBV5-1 combines with J gene TRBJ2-3; 7 positions agree with TRBD2. V trimming: 6 bases; J trimming: 6 bases; junction bases outside the gene matches: 13. In germline, CDR1 is SGHRS, CDR2 YFSETQ. The CDR3 is 15 amino acids. CDR3 residues: CASNWAPPAGDTQYF. In nucleotides, the CDR3 is TGCGCCAGCAACTGGGCCCCGCCAGCGGGGGATACGCAGTATTTT.

The chain employs TRBV5-1 and TRBJ1-2, with TRBD1 matching 9 bases. Germline V CDR1 and CDR2: SGHRS, YFSETQ. V trimming: 2 bases; J trimming: 2 bases; junction bases outside the gene matches: 7. CDR3 length: 16 residues. CDR3 sequence reads: CASSLNPGTGNYGYTF. Written as DNA, the CDR3 is TGCGCCAGCAGCTTAAACCCCGGGACAGGGAACTATGGCTACACCTTC.

The J gene is TRBJ1-3, the V gene TRBV5-1; perhaps TRBD1 as D (6 bases). This CDR3 is built from 20 residues. The germline V gene has CDR1 SGHRS and CDR2 YFSETQ. V was pared by 0 bases and J by 0 bases, with 22 bases between. In nucleotides, the CDR3 is TGCGCCAGCAGCTTGGACGGGGGGCTGGGGCTCTCGGGCTCTGGAAACACCATATATTTT. This gives the protein CASSLDGGLGLSGSGNTIYF.

V usage is TRBV27 and J usage is TRBJ2-1, with 7 bases aligning to TRBD2. V was clipped by 6 bases and J by 9 bases; unmatched bases: 8. The CDR3 is 13 residues long. CDR1 is MNHEY, CDR2 SMNVEV, per germline (reference sequence). The CDR3 spells CASRPQTSSEQFF. The CDR3 nucleotides read TGTGCCAGCAGACCACAGACTAGCAGTGAGCAGTTCTTC.